This T cell receptor beta chain was recorded in a study of T cells in Graves' hyperthyroidism and ophthalmopathy. Whole-study findings and limits: Blood also carried most thyroid clonotypes expanded above 0.001.

This clonotype was detected a few times. Antigen: not known. Amplified TCR beta CDR3 regions came from RNA transcripts. The TCR CDR3 was amplified in a first-round RT-PCR using the HTBI primer set. TCRdb reprocessed the multiplex PCR reads with MiXCR, giving one entry per CDR3 protein. The sample has around 690,000 distinct CDR3 sequences, roughly a sixth seen once; the top ten hold 15%. Newly diagnosed hyperthyroidism patients aged 18 to 65 years had disease lasting under 2 months. Uncontrolled infection, other autoimmune disease, pregnancy or lactation disqualified patients from enrolment. Diagnostic decisions used clinical symptoms, serum thyroxine and TRAb, thyroid ultrasound and orbital computed tomography. The CDR3 runs 14 residues. From germline, CDR1 is MDHEN and CDR2 SYDVKM. J was trimmed by 4 bases and V by 5 bases; bases with no gene match: 7.

The chain uses TRBV28 and TRBJ2-7; the match to TRBD1 covers 8 bases. The receptor was derived from a man aged 45-60 years with Graves' hyperthyroidism. The sample was blood. The CDR3 protein is CASSTPGQAYEQYF. The DNA of the CDR3 is TGTGCCAGCAGTACACCGGGACAGGCTTACGAGCAGTACTTC.